This T cell receptor (beta chain) emerged from a study of T-cell reconstitution after alpha-beta-depleted transplantation in children. Trimming at V came to 8 bases and at J to 5 bases, leaving 13 bases not matched to a gene. The CDR3 has 15 residues. The germline CDR1 and CDR2 sequences are SEHNR and FQNEAQ (reference sequence). Unique molecular identifiers were incorporated during preparation of the TCRbeta library. TCRdb used MiXCR to reprocess the PCR reads, holding one entry per CDR3 protein. The data show some 500,000 distinct CDR3 sequences, about a sixth seen once. The chain uses TRBV7-9 and TRBJ2-7; 9 bases align to TRBD2. Sequences were derived from PBMCs from the stem cell graft donor, sampled from the stem cell graft. The receptor was derived from a human donor who donated a stem cell graft to a child with acute lymphoblastic leukemia. The CDR3 nucleotides read TGTGCCAGCGCAGATTTAGCGGGAGAAACGAACGAGCAGTACTTC. Residues: CASADLAGETNEQYF.